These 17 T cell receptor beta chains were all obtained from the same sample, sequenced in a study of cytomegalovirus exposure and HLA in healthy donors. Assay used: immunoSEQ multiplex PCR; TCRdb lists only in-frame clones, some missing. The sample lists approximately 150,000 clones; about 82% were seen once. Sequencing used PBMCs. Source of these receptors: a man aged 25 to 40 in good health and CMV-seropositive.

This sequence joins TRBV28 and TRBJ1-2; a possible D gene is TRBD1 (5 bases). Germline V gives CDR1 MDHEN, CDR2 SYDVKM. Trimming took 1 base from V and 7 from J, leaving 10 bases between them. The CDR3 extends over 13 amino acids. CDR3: CASSLSAGSGYTF. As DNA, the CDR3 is TGTGCCAGCAGTTTATCGGCAGGGTCTGGCTACACCTTC.

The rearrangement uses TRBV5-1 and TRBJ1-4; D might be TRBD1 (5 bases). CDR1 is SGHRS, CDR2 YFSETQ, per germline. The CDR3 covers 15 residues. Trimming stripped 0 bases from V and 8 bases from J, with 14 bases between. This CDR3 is CASSLAGTGKEKLFF. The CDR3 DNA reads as TGCGCCAGCAGCTTGGCCGGGACTGGTAAAGAAAAACTGTTTTTT.

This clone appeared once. The CDR3 protein is CASSPLRGTDTQYF. DNA of the CDR3: TGCGCCAGCAGCCCCCTGCGGGGCACAGATACGCAGTATTTT. The chain combines TRBV5-1 with TRBJ2-3; TRBD2 is a possible D gene (5 bases). Trimming shortened V by 4 bases and J by 1 base, and 10 bases separated the two germline ends. Germline V CDR1 and CDR2: SGHRS, YFSETQ. The CDR3 has 14 amino acids.

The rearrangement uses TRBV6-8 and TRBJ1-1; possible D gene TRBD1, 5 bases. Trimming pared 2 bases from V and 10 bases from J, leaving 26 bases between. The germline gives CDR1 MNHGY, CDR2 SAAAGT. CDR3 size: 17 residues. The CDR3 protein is CASSYVFGQNEFQGAFF. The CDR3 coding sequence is TGTGCCAGCAGTTACGTATTCGGGCAGAACGAATTCCAGGGAGCTTTCTTT.

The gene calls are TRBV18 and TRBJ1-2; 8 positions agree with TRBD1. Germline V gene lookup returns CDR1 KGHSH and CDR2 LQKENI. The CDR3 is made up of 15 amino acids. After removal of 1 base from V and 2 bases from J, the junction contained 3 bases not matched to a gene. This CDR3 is CASSPLGQGNYGYTF. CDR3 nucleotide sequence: TGTGCCAGCTCACCACTAGGACAGGGAAACTATGGCTACACCTTC.

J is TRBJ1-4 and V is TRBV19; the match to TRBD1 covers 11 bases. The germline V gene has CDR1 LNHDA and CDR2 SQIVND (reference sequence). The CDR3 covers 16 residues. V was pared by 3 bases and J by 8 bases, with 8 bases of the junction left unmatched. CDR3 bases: TGTGCCAGTAGTATCGGGACAGGGGGAATCGGGGAAAAACTGTTTTTT. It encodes CASSIGTGGIGEKLFF.

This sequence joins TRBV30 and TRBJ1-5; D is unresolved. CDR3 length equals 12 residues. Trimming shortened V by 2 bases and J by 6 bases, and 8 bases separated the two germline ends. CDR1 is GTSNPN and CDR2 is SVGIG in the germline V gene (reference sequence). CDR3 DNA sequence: TGTGCCTGGAGTATTGGAGGTCAGCCCCAGCATTTT. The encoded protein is CAWSIGGQPQHF.

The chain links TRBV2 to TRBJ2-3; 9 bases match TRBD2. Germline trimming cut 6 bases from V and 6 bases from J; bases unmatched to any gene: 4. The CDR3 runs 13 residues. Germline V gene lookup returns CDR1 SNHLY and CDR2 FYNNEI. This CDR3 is CASRKLAGDTQYF. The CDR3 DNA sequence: TGTGCCAGCAGAAAGCTAGCGGGGGATACGCAGTATTTT.

The CDR3 is CASSLAPASGGAANEQFF. The CDR3 DNA follows: TGTGCCAGCAGCTTAGCGCCGGCTAGCGGGGGGGCCGCCAATGAGCAGTTCTTC. The V call is TRBV7-2, the J call TRBJ2-1; 12 nucleotides align to TRBD2. This CDR3 is built from 18 residues. CDR1 and CDR2 (germline): SGHTA, FQGNSA. With V trimmed by 0 bases and J by 6 bases, 9 bases remained unmatched.

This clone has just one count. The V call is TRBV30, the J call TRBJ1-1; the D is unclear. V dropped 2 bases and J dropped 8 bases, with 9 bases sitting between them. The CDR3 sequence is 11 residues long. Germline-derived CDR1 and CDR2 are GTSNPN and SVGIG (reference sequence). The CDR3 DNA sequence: TGTGCCTGGAGTACAAACAGAGAAGCTTTCTTT. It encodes CAWSTNREAFF.

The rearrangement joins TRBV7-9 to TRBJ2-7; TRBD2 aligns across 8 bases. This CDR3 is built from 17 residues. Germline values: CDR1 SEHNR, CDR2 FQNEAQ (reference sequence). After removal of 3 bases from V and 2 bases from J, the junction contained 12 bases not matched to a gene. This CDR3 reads CASSFRSGAGGTYEQYF. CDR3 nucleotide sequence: TGTGCCAGCAGCTTCAGGAGTGGGGCGGGGGGCACCTACGAGCAGTACTTC.

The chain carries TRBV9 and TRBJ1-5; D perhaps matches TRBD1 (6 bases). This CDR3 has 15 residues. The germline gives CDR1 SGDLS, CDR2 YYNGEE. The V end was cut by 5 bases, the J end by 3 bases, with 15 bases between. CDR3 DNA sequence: TGTGCCAGCAGAGGGGGTGGCAGGGCCAATCAGCCCCAGCATTTT. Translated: CASRGGGRANQPQHF.

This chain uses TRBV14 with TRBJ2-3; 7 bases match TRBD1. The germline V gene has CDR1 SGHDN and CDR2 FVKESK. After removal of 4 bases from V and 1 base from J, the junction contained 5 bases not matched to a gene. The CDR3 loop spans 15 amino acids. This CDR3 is CASSRRDRRTDTQYF. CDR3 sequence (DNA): TGTGCCAGCAGCCGAAGGGACAGACGCACAGATACGCAGTATTTT. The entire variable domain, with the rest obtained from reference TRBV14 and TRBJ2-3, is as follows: EAGVTQFPSHSVIEKGQTVTLRCDPISGHDNLYWYRRVMGKEIKFLLHFVKESKQDESGMPNNRFLAERTGGTYSTLKVQPAELEDSGVYFCASSRRDRRTDTQYFGPGTRLTVL.

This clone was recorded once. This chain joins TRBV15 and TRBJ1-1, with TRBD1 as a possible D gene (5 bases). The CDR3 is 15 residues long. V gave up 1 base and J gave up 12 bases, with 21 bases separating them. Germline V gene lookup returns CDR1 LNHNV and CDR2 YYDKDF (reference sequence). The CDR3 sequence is CATSRGGGEGSAPFF. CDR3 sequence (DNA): TGTGCCACCAGCAGAGGCGGGGGAGAGGGCTCAGCACCTTTCTTT.

CDR3: CASTASGGSTDTQYF. As DNA, the CDR3 is TGCGCCAGCACGGCTAGCGGGGGGTCCACAGATACGCAGTATTTT. The V gene is TRBV5-1, the J gene TRBJ2-3, with 11 bases lining up with TRBD2. The germline V gene encodes CDR1 SGHRS and CDR2 YFSETQ. The CDR3 spans 15 residues. The trim removed 6 bases at V and 2 bases at J, leaving 5 bases unmatched.

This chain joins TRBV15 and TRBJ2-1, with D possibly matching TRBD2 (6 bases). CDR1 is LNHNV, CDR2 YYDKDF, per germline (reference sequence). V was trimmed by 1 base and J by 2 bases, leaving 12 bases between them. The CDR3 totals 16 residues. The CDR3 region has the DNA TGTGCCACCAGCAGAGGACGCGGGACCGCCTACAATGAGCAGTTCTTC. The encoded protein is CATSRGRGTAYNEQFF.

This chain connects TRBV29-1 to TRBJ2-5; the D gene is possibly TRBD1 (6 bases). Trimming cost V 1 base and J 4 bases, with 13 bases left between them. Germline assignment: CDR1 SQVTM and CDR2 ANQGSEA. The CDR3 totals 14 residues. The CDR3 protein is CSVEGTGYRETQYF. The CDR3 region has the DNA TGCAGCGTTGAAGGCACAGGGTATCGAGAGACCCAGTACTTC.